Below are 5 T cell receptor beta chains sequenced from a single sample in a study of T-cell memory formation after mild COVID-19 (dated by TCRdb to the early 2020s). Receptor libraries were prepared by 5' RACE. For sequencing, an Illumina NovaSeq 6000 was employed. Through fastp at Q25 and MiXCR, TCRdb rebuilt clones from the public reads, retaining in-frame beta chains. Rows with a matching CDR3 protein are joined into one entry that keeps the most common DNA and genes. The sample profile shows hundreds of thousands of distinct CDR3 sequences; 15% to 20% of them were found once. About 12% of the sample comes from the top ten. The sequenced material came from PBMCs or a T cell subset sorted from them (not recorded which). Receptors were obtained from an adult woman who had mild COVID-19 (a few samples of this study predate the infection). The sample titles of this study are shuffled in the database, so cell type and time point are left out; the donor was told from shared clones.

The V gene is TRBV6-5, the J gene TRBJ1-2, with D possibly being TRBD1 (6 bases). Trimming took off 0 bases at V and 7 bases at J, with 12 bases between the two ends. The CDR3 totals 14 residues. Germline CDR1 and CDR2: MNHEY and SVGAGI. The CDR3 bases are TGTGCCAGCAGTTACTCCGGGGGGGCGGTTGGCTACACCTTC. This sequence encodes CASSYSGGAVGYTF.

The chain couples TRBV23-1 to TRBJ2-7; 9 positions agree with TRBD1. TRBV23-1 is treated as an ORF (open reading frame) with a function not yet certain. V dropped 2 bases and J dropped 0; count of bases not matched to a gene: 2. CDR3 length: 15 residues. The CDR3 spells CASSQRTGDSYEQYF. CDR3 nucleotide sequence: TGCGCCAGCAGTCAACGGACAGGGGACTCCTACGAGCAGTACTTC.

The chain links TRBV4-1 to TRBJ2-1; 8 bases map to TRBD2. Germline CDR1 MGHRA, CDR2 YSYEKL. The length of the CDR3 is 16 residues. Germline trimming cut 4 bases from V and 2 bases from J; bases unmatched to any gene: 7. The CDR3, as DNA: TGCGCCAGCAGCCTCCCCCGGGGGGGAACCTACAATGAGCAGTTCTTC. The encoded protein is CASSLPRGGTYNEQFF.

The CDR3 here is CASLGGLLNTGELFF. The CDR3 coding sequence is TGTGCCAGTCTTGGGGGACTCTTGAACACCGGGGAGCTGTTTTTT. The rearrangement uses TRBV12-3 or TRBV12-4 and TRBJ2-2; the D gene is possibly TRBD2 (6 bases). V was shortened by 9 bases and J by 1 base, with 15 bases between the two germline ends. The CDR3 has 15 residues.

In this sample, this clonotype turned up a few times. The gene calls are TRBV7-2 and TRBJ2-7; D not certain. Trimming shortened V by 7 bases and J by 0 bases, and 13 bases separated the two germline ends. The CDR3 extends over 14 amino acids. Germline V lookup: CDR1 SGHTA, CDR2 FQGNSA. CDR3 amino acids: CASKELDVSYEQYF. The CDR3 region has the DNA TGTGCCAGCAAGGAACTTGACGTCTCCTACGAGCAGTACTTC.